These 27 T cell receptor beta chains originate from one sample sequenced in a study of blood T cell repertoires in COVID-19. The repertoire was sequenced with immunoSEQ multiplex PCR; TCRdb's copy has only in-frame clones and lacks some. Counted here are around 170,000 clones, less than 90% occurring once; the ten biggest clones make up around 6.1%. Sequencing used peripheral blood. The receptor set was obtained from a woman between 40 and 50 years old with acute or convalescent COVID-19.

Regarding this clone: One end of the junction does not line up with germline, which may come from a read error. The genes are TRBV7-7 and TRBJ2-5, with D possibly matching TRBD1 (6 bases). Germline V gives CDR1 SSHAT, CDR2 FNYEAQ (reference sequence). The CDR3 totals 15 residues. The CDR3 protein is CASSLGSQGGETQYF. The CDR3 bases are TGTGCTAGCAGCTTAGGGAGCCAAGGGGGAGAGACCCAGTACTTC.

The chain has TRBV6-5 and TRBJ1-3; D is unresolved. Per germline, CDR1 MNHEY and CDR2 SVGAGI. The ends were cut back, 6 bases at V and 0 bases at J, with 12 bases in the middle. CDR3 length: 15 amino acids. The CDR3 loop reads CASSRQHSSGNTIYF. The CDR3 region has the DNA TGTGCCAGCAGCAGACAACACAGCTCTGGAAACACCATATATTTT.

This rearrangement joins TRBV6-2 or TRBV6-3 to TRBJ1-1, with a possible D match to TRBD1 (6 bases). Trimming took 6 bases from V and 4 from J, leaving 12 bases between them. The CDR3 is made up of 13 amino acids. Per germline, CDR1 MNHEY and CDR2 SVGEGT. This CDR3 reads CASSIGQTTEAFF. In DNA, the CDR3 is TGTGCCAGCAGCATAGGACAGACCACTGAAGCTTTCTTT.

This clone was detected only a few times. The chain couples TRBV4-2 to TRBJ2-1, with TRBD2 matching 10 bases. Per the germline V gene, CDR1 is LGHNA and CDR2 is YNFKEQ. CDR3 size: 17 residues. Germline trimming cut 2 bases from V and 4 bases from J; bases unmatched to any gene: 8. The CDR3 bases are TGTGCCAGCAGCCAACTAATGGGGACTAGCGAATACAATGAGCAGTTCTTC. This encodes CASSQLMGTSEYNEQFF.

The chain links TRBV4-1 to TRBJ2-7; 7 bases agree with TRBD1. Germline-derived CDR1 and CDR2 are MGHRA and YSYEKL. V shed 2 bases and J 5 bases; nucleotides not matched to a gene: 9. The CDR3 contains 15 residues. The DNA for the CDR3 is TGCGCCAGCAGCCAACCGGGACAGACTATCCACGAGCAGTACTTC. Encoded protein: CASSQPGQTIHEQYF.

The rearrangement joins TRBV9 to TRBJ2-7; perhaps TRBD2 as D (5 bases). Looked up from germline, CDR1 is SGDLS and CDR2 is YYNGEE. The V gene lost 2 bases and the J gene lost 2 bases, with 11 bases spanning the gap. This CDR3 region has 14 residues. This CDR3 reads CASSVIPGTYEQYF. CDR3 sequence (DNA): TGTGCCAGCAGCGTCATTCCCGGGACCTACGAGCAGTACTTC. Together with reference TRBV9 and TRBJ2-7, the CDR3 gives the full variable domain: DSGVTQTPKHLITATGQRVTLRCSPRSGDLSVYWYQQSLDQGLQFLIQYYNGEERAKGNILERFSAQQFPDLHSELNLSSLELGDSALYFCASSVIPGTYEQYFGPGTRLTVT.

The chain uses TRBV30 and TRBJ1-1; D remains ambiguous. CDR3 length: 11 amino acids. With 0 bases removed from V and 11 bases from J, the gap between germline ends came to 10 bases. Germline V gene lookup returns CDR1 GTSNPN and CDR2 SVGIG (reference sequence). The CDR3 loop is CAWSVSVRAFF. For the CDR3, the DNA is TGTGCCTGGAGTGTGTCCGTCCGGGCTTTCTTT.

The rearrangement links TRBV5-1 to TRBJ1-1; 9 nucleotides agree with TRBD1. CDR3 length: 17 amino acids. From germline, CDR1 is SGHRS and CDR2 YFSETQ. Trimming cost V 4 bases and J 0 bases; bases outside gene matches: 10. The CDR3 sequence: CASSPLGTGLMNTEAFF. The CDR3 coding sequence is TGCGCCAGCAGCCCGCTTGGGACAGGGCTCATGAACACTGAAGCTTTCTTT.

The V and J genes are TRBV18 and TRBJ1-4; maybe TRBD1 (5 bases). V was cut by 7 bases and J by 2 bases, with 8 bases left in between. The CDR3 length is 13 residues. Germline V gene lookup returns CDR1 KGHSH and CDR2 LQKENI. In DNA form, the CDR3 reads TGTGCCAGCTTGAAGGGGACTAATGAAAAACTGTTTTTT. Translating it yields CASLKGTNEKLFF. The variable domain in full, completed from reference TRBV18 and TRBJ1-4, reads NAGVMQNPRHLVRRRGQEARLRCSPMKGHSHVYWYRQLPEEGLKFMVYLQKENIIDESGMPKERFSAEFPKEGPSILRIQQVVRGDSAAYFCASLKGTNEKLFFGSGTQLSVL.

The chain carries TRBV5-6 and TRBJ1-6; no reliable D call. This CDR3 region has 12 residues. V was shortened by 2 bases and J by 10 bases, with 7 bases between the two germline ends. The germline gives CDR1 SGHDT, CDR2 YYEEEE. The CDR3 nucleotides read TGTGCCAGCAGCTTCGACAAATCACCCCTCCACTTT. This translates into CASSFDKSPLHF.

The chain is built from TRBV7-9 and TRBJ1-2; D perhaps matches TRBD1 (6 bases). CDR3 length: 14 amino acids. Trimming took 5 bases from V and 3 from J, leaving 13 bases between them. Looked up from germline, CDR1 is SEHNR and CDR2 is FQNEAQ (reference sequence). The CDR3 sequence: CASSPATGHYGYTF. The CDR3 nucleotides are TGTGCCAGCAGCCCGGCTACAGGGCACTATGGCTACACCTTC.

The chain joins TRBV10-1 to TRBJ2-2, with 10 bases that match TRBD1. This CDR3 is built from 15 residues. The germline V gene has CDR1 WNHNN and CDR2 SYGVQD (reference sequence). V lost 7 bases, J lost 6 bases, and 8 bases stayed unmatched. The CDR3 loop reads CASNPDRGPPGELFF. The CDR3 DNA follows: TGCGCCAGCAACCCTGACAGGGGGCCCCCCGGGGAGCTGTTTTTT.

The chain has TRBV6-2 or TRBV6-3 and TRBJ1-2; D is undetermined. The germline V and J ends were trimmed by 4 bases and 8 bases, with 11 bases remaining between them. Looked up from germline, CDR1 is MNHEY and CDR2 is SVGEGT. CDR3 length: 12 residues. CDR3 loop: CASSLEGGGYTF. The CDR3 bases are TGTGCCAGCAGTTTGGAGGGCGGAGGCTACACCTTC.

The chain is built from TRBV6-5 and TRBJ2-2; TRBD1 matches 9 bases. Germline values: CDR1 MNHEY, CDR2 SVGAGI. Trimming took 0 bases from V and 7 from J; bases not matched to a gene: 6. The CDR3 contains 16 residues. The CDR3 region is CASSYSRTGVDGELFF. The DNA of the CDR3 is TGTGCCAGCAGTTACTCCAGGACAGGGGTGGACGGGGAGCTGTTTTTT.

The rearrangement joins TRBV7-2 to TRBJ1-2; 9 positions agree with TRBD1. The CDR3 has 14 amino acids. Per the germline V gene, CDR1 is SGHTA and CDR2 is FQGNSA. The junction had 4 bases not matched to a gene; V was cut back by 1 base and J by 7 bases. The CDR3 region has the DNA TGTGCCAGCAGCTTAGGGGACAGGGACGGTGGCTACACCTTC. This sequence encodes CASSLGDRDGGYTF.

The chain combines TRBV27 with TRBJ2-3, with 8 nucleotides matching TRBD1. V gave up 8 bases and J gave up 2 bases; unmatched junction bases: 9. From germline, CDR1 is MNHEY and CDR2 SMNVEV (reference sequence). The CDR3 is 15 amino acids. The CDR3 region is CASGRDRILTDTQYF. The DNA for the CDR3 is TGTGCCAGCGGCCGGGACAGGATACTCACAGATACGCAGTATTTT.

The CDR3 coding sequence is TGTGCCAGCTCCCCGGGGGTCTTTGGAAACACCATATATTTT. Its translation is CASSPGVFGNTIYF. This chain uses TRBV6-6 with TRBJ1-3; D is possibly TRBD1 (5 bases). Trimming stripped 8 bases from V and 3 bases from J, with 14 bases between. The V gene's germline CDR1 is MNHNY and CDR2 SVGAGI (reference sequence). CDR3 length equals 14 residues.

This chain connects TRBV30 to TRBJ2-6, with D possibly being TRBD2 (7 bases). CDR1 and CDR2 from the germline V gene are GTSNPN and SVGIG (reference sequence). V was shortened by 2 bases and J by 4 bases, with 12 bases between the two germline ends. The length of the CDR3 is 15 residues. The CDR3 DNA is TGTGCCTGGAGTTGGGCGGGGGCCGGGGCCAACGTCCTGACTTTC. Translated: CAWSWAGAGANVLTF. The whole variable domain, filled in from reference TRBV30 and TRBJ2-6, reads SQTIHQWPATLVQPVGSPLSLECTVEGTSNPNLYWYRQAAGRGLQLLFYSVGIGQISSEVPQNLSASRPQDRQFILSSKKLLLSDSGFYLCAWSWAGAGANVLTFGAGSRLTVL.

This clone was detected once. Here the CDR3 reads CASSPRGETYEQYF. CDR3 nucleotides: TGTGCCAGCAGCCCCCGGGGGGAAACCTACGAGCAGTACTTC. The J gene is TRBJ2-7, the V gene TRBV4-2, with 7 bases matching TRBD2. This CDR3 has 14 amino acids. The ends lost 4 bases at V and 2 bases at J; junction bases unmatched: 5. Germline CDR1 LGHNA, CDR2 YNFKEQ.

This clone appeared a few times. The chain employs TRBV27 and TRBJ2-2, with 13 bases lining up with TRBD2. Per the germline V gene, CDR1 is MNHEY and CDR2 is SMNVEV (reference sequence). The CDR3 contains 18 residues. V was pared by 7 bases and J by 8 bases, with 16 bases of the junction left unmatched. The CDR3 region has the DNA TGTGCCAGCATGCCAAGGACTAGCGGGAGTGGAAGGGGTGGGGAGCTGTTTTTT. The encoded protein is CASMPRTSGSGRGGELFF.

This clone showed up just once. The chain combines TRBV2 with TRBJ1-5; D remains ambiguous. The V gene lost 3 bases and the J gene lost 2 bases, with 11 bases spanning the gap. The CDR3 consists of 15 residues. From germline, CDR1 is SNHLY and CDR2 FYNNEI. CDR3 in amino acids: CASSEEGWGNQPQHF. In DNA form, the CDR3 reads TGTGCCAGCAGTGAGGAGGGTTGGGGCAATCAGCCCCAGCATTTT.

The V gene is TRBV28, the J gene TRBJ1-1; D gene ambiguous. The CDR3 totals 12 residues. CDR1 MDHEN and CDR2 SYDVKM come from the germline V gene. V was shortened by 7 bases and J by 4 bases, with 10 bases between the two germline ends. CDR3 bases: TGTGCCAGCAATGGTGAGAGCACTGAAGCTTTCTTT. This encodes CASNGESTEAFF.

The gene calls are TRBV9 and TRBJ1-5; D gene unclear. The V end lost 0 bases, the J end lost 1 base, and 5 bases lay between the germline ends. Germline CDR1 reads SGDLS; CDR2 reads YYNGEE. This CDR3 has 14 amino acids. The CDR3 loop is CASSVGASNQPQHF. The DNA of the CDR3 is TGTGCCAGCAGCGTAGGGGCCAGCAATCAGCCCCAGCATTTT.

The CDR3 reads CASSLIPVYEQYF. CDR3 coding DNA: TGTGCCAGCAGCTTAATCCCCGTGTACGAGCAGTACTTC. The rearrangement uses TRBV7-2 and TRBJ2-7; D is unresolved. There are 13 residues in the CDR3. Between the trimmed V and J ends, which lost 2 bases and 4 bases, there was a span of 9 bases. The germline CDR1 and CDR2 sequences are SGHTA and FQGNSA.

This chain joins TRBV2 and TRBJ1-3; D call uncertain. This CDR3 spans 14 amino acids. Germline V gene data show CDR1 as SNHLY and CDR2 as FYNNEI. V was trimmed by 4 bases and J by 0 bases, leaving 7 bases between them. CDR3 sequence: CASSVTSSGNTIYF. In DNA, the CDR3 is TGTGCCAGCAGTGTGACTAGCTCTGGAAACACCATATATTTT.

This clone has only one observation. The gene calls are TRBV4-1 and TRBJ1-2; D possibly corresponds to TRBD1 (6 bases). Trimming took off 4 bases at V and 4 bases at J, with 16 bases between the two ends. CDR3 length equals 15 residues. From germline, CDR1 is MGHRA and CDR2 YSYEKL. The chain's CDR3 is CASSPAGGGGYGYTF. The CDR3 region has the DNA TGCGCCAGCAGCCCAGCTGGGGGGGGCGGCTATGGCTACACCTTC.

Written as DNA, the CDR3 is TGCAGCGTAAGAGGACAGATGAACACTGAAGCTTTCTTT. This encodes CSVRGQMNTEAFF. The genes are TRBV29-1 and TRBJ1-1; TRBD1 is a possible D gene (6 bases). The CDR3 loop spans 13 amino acids. The V end lost 6 bases, the J end lost 0 bases, and 11 bases lay between the germline ends. Germline values: CDR1 SQVTM, CDR2 ANQGSEA.